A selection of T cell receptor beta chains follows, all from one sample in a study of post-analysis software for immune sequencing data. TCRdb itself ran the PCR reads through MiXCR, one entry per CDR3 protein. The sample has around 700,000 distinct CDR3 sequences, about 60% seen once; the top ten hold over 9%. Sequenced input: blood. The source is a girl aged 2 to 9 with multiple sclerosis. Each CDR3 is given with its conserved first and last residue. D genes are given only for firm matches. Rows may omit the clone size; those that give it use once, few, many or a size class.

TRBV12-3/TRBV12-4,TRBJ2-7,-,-,CASSFGDTTYEQYF,TGTGCCAGCAGTTTTGGAGACACCACCTACGAGCAGTACTTC
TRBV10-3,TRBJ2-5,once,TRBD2,CAISESGRETQYF,TGTGCCATCAGTGAAAGCGGGAGAGAGACCCAGTACTTC
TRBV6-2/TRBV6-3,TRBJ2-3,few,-,CASRKDGGTDTQYF,TGTGCCAGCAGGAAAGACGGAGGCACAGATACGCAGTATTTT
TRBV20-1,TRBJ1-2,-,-,CSAKIGNIYGYTF,TGCAGTGCTAAAATAGGGAACATCTATGGCTACACCTTC
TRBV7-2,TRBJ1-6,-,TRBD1,CASKTGDIGSPLHF,TGTGCCAGTAAGACAGGGGACATCGGTTCACCCCTCCACTTT
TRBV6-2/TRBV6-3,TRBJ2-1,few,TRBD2,CASSRRTGGDEQFF,TGTGCCAGCAGTCGCAGGACTGGGGGGGATGAGCAGTTCTTC
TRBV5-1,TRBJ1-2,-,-,CASTGSDYSYTF,TGCGCCAGCACGGGCAGCGACTATAGCTACACCTTC
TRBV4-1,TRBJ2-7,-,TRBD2,CASSQEREGLSYEQYF,TGCGCCAGCAGCCAAGAGCGGGAGGGACTTTCCTACGAGCAGTACTTC
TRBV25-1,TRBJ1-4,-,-,CASSEETATEKLFF,TGTGCCAGCAGTGAGGAGACAGCGACCGAAAAACTGTTTTTT
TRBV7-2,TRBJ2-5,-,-,CASSLTREETRYF,TGTGCCAGCAGCTTAACGAGGGAAGAGACCCGGTACTTC
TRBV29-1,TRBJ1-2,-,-,CSVEWSSLLESYGYTF,TGCAGCGTTGAGTGGAGCAGCCTCCTAGAGAGCTATGGCTACACCTTC
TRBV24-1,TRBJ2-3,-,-,CATSDLDVVQDTDTQYF,TGTGCCACCAGTGATTTGGATGTGGTACAGGACACAGATACGCAGTATTTT
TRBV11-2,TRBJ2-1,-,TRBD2,CASSTRTSGNSYNEQFF,TGTGCCAGCAGCACTCGGACTAGCGGGAACTCCTACAATGAGCAGTTCTTC
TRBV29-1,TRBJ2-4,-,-,CSVVGQGDIAKNIQYF,TGCAGCGTTGTAGGCCAGGGCGACATAGCCAAAAACATTCAGTACTTC
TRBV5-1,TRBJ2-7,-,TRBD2,CASSNSGRVGEQYF,TGCGCCAGCAGCAATAGCGGGAGGGTAGGGGAGCAGTACTTC
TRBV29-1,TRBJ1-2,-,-,CSVQGSGGGNYGYTF,TGCAGCGTCCAGGGCTCCGGTGGGGGGAACTATGGCTACACCTTC
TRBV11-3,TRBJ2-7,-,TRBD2,CGSSLGRGGLYEQYF,TGTGGCAGCAGCTTAGGGAGGGGCGGTCTCTACGAGCAGTACTTC
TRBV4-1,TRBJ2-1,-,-,CASSQDGQLFSNNNEQFF,TGCGCCAGCAGCCAAGATGGCCAGTTGTTCTCTAACAACAATGAGCAGTTCTTC
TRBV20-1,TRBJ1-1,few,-,CSARVARESAEAFF,TGCAGTGCTAGAGTAGCCAGGGAGTCAGCTGAAGCTTTCTTT
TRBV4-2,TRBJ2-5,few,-,CASSQDGGLETQYF,TGTGCCAGCAGCCAAGATGGGGGGCTGGAGACCCAGTACTTC
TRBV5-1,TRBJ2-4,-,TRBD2,CASSWGTWDGPGGNRIQYF,TGCGCCAGCAGCTGGGGCACCTGGGACGGGCCCGGGGGGAATAGGATTCAGTACTTC
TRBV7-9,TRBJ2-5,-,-,CASSLLQGTFTETQYF,TGTGCCAGCAGCTTATTACAGGGGACTTTTACAGAGACCCAGTACTTC
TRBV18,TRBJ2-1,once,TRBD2,CASSPTSGISKSYNEQFF,TGTGCCAGCTCACCGACTAGCGGGATATCTAAGTCCTACAATGAGCAGTTCTTC
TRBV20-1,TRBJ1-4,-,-,CSARDRAGMSEKLFF,TGCAGTGCTAGAGATCGGGCAGGGATGTCCGAAAAACTGTTTTTT